The sequence of this TCR beta chain was determined in a study of human T cells and chemical hapten exposure. The wider study: Small pooled library volume differences mainly caused per-sample TCR yield variation. Study-level results: With DPC sensitization, TCRs exceeding 1 in 1000 frequency showed no change.

Individual cDNA molecules (in the library) carried attached unique molecular identifiers. Each CDR3 protein gets one entry after TCRdb re-called the RACE reads with MiXCR. The data show some 120,000 distinct CDR3 sequences, 8.5% to 9.5% seen once. Regarding this clonotype: Antigen unknown.

Germline V gives CDR1 SGHTA, CDR2 FQGNSA. The CDR3 is made up of 16 amino acids. The ends lost 7 bases at V and 7 bases at J; junction bases unmatched: 15. Time point: healthy volunteer bleed at 2 weeks. Extraction of total RNA was performed on unfractionated whole blood. The chain links TRBV7-2 to TRBJ2-5; 10 bases fit TRBD2. Sample: whole blood. The sequence derives from a male donor in good health. Some clones in this sample may be carry-over from other donors' samples. CDR3 in amino acids: CASNPQSGGGLGTQYF. The CDR3 region has the DNA TGTGCCAGCAACCCCCAAAGCGGGGGGGGACTTGGGACCCAGTACTTC.